What follows describes a single TCR beta chain. This entry comes from a study of blood T cell repertoires in COVID-19. Across the whole study: Collection of acute and convalescent COVID-19 samples took place in the United States, Italy and Spain.

TCRdb's copy holds only in-frame clones and misses some; the assay was immunoSEQ multiplex PCR. The sample includes 300,000 to 400,000 clones, 75% to 85% of them seen just once. V lost 8 bases to trimming and J lost 10 bases; unmatched junction nucleotides: 10. Germline V gene data show CDR1 as SNHLY and CDR2 as FYNNEI. The CDR3 is 12 residues long. The source is a human donor in a cohort sampled during active COVID-19. Sequenced input: peripheral blood. The V call is TRBV2, the J call TRBJ2-7, with 8 bases aligning to TRBD2. In DNA form, the CDR3 reads TGTGCCAGCCGGGGGGGGGAGCAGGGTCAGTACTTC. It yields the protein CASRGGEQGQYF.